This T cell receptor (beta chain) comes out of a study of human T cells and chemical hapten exposure (dated by TCRdb to the early 2020s). A note on the overall study: For sensitization, 2% DPC in acetone was applied to an approximately 2 cm by approximately 2 cm area of upper inner arm skin. Throughout the study period of around 24 weeks, patients also received therapeutic DPC doses to the scalp every week. Patch testing on the upper back used Finn chambers containing 0.01% DPC, with scoring done after 6 days according to International Contact Dermatitis Research Group standards. Most of the patients in the cohort were female, and the cohort covered alopecia areata with under or over 50% scalp involvement, alopecia totalis and alopecia universalis. The libraries were sequenced as a pool, and the TCR yield per sample differed mostly because of small variations in library volumes within the pool. In alopecia patients, the study followed how the peripheral blood TCR repertoire changed in vivo over primary and secondary sensitization to diphenylcyclopropenone (DPC), a hapten. Patient blood was sampled pre-sensitization (week 0) and at 2, 6 and about 24 weeks after DPC sensitization. For TCR sequencing, blood came from some 31 alopecia patients at anywhere from one to four time points (pre-sensitization, 2, 6 and 24 weeks). The study at large found these results: DPC sensitization did not change the number of TCRs with a frequency above 1 in 1000, and there was no evidence of changes in global repertoire structure. Significantly more large CDR3 similarity clusters were formed by expanded TCRs than by pre-sensitization or healthy control sets, consistent with antigen-driven responses. A positive correlation was found between the number of PT1 expanded TCRs and patch test score, with significance reached at thresholds 8, 16 and 32 but not 4. Repeated subsampling changed both the strength of the expansion versus patch-test correlation and the threshold at which that correlation became significant. Alopecia, a presumed autoimmune disease, was present in all patients, so the immune response of the patients might differ from that of healthy individuals.

The time point label on this specimen signifies: patch test 3, about 24 weeks after DPC sensitization. The treatment or condition label on this specimen signifies: therapeutic diphenylcyclopropenone sensitization with weekly scalp DPC. Blood at each patch-test visit was drawn before the patch test was applied. Patients were considered eligible if aged 18 to 70, diagnosed with alopecia and deemed suitable for DPC therapy, and patients were excluded if pregnant. Total RNA was isolated from unfractionated whole blood collected in Tempus Blood RNA tubes. This clonotype was counted only a few times. The antigen it recognizes is unknown. It has no much larger one-base neighbor in the sample; base qualities were not kept. The library came from RACE. The run used a NextSeq 500. During library preparation, unique molecular identifiers were attached to individual cDNA molecules so that TCRs could be counted quantitatively and reproducibly. Each blood RNA sample was used to sequence both TCR alpha and TCR beta chains. The paper's processing steps were these. A median of roughly 100,000 TCRs per sample was observed, with a range of about 23,224 to 700,000. The Decombinator software suite was used to annotate V, J and CDR3 in the TCR reads. Every sample was subsampled to the same number of TCRs (28,000) for the PS versus PT1 abundance plots. TCRs were defined as expanded if absent before sensitization and observed at least eight times at the 2-week time point. TCRdb reanalyzed the raw reads on its own, using fastp at Q25 for trimming and MiXCR for clone calling, and kept in-frame beta chains. For every CDR3 protein sequence, its rows merge into one entry that carries the most common genes and DNA. These V and J calls originate from TCRdb's pipeline instead of the authors' own analysis. This sample is represented by some 180,000 distinct CDR3 sequences; under 30% of them were singletons. About 2.5% of the sample lies in the top ten.

The junction carries 9 bases between V and J, which are trimmed by 1 base and 11 bases respectively. The cysteine opens and the phenylalanine closes a CDR3 of 12 amino acids. The kept DNA is CDR3 alone, 36 bases in frame from the first base. CDR1 and CDR2, per the germline V gene (reference sequence), are SGHAT and FQDESV. This clonotype was sampled from a woman between 40 and 50 years old with alopecia areata. Some clones in this sample may be carry-over from other donors' samples. Recombination connected TRBV11-1 to TRBJ2-1, with the D gene too uncertain to name. The material was whole blood, obtained in connection with sensitization to the hapten diphenylcyclopropenone (DPC). The DNA sequence is TGTGCCAGCAGCTTAGGAGCGAGACAGCAGTTCTTC. This codes for CASSLGARQQFF.